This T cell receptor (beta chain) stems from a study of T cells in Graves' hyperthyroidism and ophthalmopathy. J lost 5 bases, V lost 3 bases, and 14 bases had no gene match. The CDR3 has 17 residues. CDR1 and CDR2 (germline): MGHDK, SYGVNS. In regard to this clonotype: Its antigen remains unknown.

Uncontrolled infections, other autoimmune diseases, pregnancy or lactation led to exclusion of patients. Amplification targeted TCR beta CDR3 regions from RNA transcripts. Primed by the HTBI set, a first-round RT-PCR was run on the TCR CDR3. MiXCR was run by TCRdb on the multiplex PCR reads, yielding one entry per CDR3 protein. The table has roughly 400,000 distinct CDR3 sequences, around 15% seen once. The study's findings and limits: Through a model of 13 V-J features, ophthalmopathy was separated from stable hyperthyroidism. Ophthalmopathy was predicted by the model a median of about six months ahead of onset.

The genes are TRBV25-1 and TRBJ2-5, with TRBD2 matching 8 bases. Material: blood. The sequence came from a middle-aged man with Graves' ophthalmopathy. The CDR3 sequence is CASSDIIVAGFVETQYF. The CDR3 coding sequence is TGTGCCAGCAGTGACATTATAGTAGCGGGATTCGTTGAGACCCAGTACTTC.